These T cell receptor beta chains were read from a single sample in a study of monozygotic twins with inflammatory bowel disease. TCRdb derives one entry per CDR3 protein from the 5' RACE reads, leaving out DNA. The record lists around 450,000 distinct CDR3 sequences, of which the ten most abundant hold about 2.2%. Source material: blood. The receptor set was obtained from a human donor with ulcerative colitis or Crohn's disease, or a healthy co-twin of an affected twin (not recorded which). Each CDR3 is given with its conserved first and last residue. The order of the fields is J gene, V gene, CDR3 protein.

>TRBJ2-3|TRBV18
CASSPQEASTDTQYF
>TRBJ2-7|TRBV5-1
CASRITSGNTYEQYF
>TRBJ1-6|TRBV6-5
CASSYTYNSPLHF
>TRBJ2-7|TRBV30
CAWSRPPGTGPYEQYF
>TRBJ2-7|TRBV28
CASTLRDRDNYEQYF
>TRBJ1-4|TRBV5-1
CASSLTGAGKTGSEKLFF
>TRBJ2-3|TRBV4-2
CASRDLSGGRNTQYF
>TRBJ1-1|TRBV5-1
CASSLSGGQTEAFF
>TRBJ1-1|TRBV6-5
CASSHLEGEAFF
>TRBJ2-3|TRBV10-3
CAISGIRETRVYADTQYF
>TRBJ1-1|TRBV4-2
CASSQDSGGRTEAFF
>TRBJ1-6|TRBV7-2
CASSSGQYNPLHF
>TRBJ1-2|TRBV12-3/TRBV12-4
CASSSDRGNGYTF
>TRBJ2-3|TRBV20-1
CSALKSADTQYF
>TRBJ1-4|TRBV5-1
CASSLAWGPGEKLFF
>TRBJ2-6|TRBV18
CASSPSGQRFSGANVLTF
>TRBJ2-6|TRBV7-9
CASSFSGLSGANVLTF
>TRBJ2-7|TRBV6-1
CASSPTLAQSYYEQYF
>TRBJ1-2|TRBV5-6
CASSQDRDRGYTF
>TRBJ2-5|TRBV5-1
CASSLAGASGTETQYF
>TRBJ2-1|TRBV10-3
CAIRQESDNEQFF
>TRBJ1-2|TRBV19
CASREDRGHRYGYTF
>TRBJ1-1|TRBV5-7
CASLETGTVVGGLAEAFF
>TRBJ2-1|TRBV6-2/TRBV6-3
CASRWSGGGNEQFF
>TRBJ2-7|TRBV2
CASTVGQNEQYF
>TRBJ1-4|TRBV7-8
CASSLSRGQSEKLFF
>TRBJ2-2|TRBV12-3/TRBV12-4
CASSAGVANTGELFF
>TRBJ2-2|TRBV24-1
CATSDSTGANTGELFF
>TRBJ2-2|TRBV29-1
CSGGAGTRAGELFF
>TRBJ1-2|TRBV15
CSTSGRTADYGYTF
>TRBJ2-1|TRBV11-2
CASSQVAGGYNEQFF
>TRBJ2-3|TRBV5-1
CASSPGTLGGTDTQYF
>TRBJ2-2|TRBV19
CASTWTGANTGELFF
>TRBJ2-7|TRBV7-2
CASSLEVGEQYF
>TRBJ2-3|TRBV6-4
CASSSTAQDTQYF
>TRBJ1-2|TRBV6-5
CASSYSPQQGAGGYTF
>TRBJ1-2|TRBV12-3/TRBV12-4
CASSFGQQINYGYTF
>TRBJ1-5|TRBV20-1
CSARDDGRAPQPQHF
>TRBJ1-1|TRBV5-6
CASSTPVGGAFF
>TRBJ1-1|TRBV27
CASSLWGAAEAFF
>TRBJ2-2|TRBV30
CAWSETLAPGELFF
>TRBJ2-1|TRBV29-1
CSVEMVYNEQFF
>TRBJ2-5|TRBV19
CASSGPGQMVETQYF